What follows is one TCR beta chain and its context. Its specificity is unknown. Generated by immunoSEQ multiplex PCR, the TCRdb table keeps only in-frame clones and is missing some. The sample has about 5,100 clones, roughly 94% seen once. This sample stems from a study of brain T cells in children with intractable seizures. Study-wide findings and caveats: Pre-surgery blood may have been undersampled, hiding some clones. Each case's top public CDR3 resembled known HCMV, EBV or influenza A CDR3s. Patients' HCMV serostatus was unknown; virus specificity rests on CDR3 similarity alone.

This CDR3 has 16 residues. Per germline, CDR1 MNHEY and CDR2 SVGAGI. The V gene lost 0 bases and the J gene lost 0 bases, with 12 bases spanning the gap. Surgery cases with the highest brain T cell transcript signatures were chosen for sequencing. Pre-surgery treatment included at least one anti-epileptic drug. The TCR sequence derives from a boy in the first two years of life with focal cortical dysplasia and intractable seizures. This specimen consisted of resected brain tissue, obtained at surgery. The rearrangement uses TRBV6-5 and TRBJ2-7; D uncertain. In DNA form, the CDR3 reads TGTGCCAGCAGTTACTCTCGCCATTCGAGCTCCTACGAGCAGTACTTC. It yields the protein CASSYSRHSSSYEQYF.